Following are 6 T cell receptor beta chains from one sample sequenced in a study of control samples from healthy donors and cancer patients. Here immunoSEQ multiplex PCR was the method, and the copy in TCRdb shows in-frame clones only, minus some. The data show approximately 52,000 clones, 88% seen once. Sequencing input: blood. The origin of the receptors is a middle-aged man in good health.

This rearrangement joins TRBV29-1 to TRBJ2-2; 13 bases align to TRBD2. This CDR3 region has 16 residues. Losses at the gene ends were 4 bases for V and 1 base for J; bases not matched to a gene: 3. Germline V gives CDR1 SQVTM, CDR2 ANQGSEA. The CDR3 DNA is TGCAGCGTTGGGGGACTAGCGGGGAAGAACACCGGGGAGCTGTTTTTT. Protein product: CSVGGLAGKNTGELFF.

The chain combines TRBV4-1 with TRBJ2-3, with D perhaps matching TRBD1 or TRBD2 (6 bases each). Germline V gene data show CDR1 as MGHRA and CDR2 as YSYEKL. This CDR3 is 19 amino acids long. Trimming pared 0 bases from V and 1 base from J, leaving 20 bases between. CDR3 DNA: TGCGCCAGCAGCCAAGACGAATGGGTAGCGGAGGGGGGCACAGATACGCAGTATTTT. Amino acids: CASSQDEWVAEGGTDTQYF.

The gene calls are TRBV19 and TRBJ2-7; TRBD2 matches 11 bases. The germline CDR1 and CDR2 sequences are LNHDA and SQIVND (reference sequence). CDR3 length equals 15 residues. V was pared by 4 bases and J by 3 bases, with 5 bases of the junction left unmatched. Here the CDR3 reads CASSKTSGSFYEQYF. Written as DNA, the CDR3 is TGTGCCAGTAGTAAAACTAGCGGGAGCTTCTACGAGCAGTACTTC.

This clone was seen a few times. V is TRBV29-1 and J is TRBJ2-7; D is possibly TRBD1 (7 bases). V was trimmed by 6 bases and J by 1 base, leaving 13 bases between them. Germline loops: CDR1 SQVTM, CDR2 ANQGSEA. The CDR3 contains 13 residues. The DNA for the CDR3 is TGCAGCGTGGAGGGACAGAGTTCCTACGAGCAGTACTTC. Protein: CSVEGQSSYEQYF.

The chain is built from TRBV18 and TRBJ1-1; TRBD1 aligns across 9 bases. The CDR3 extends over 15 amino acids. Germline V gene lookup returns CDR1 KGHSH and CDR2 LQKENI. The J segment lost 3 bases and the V segment lost 6 bases, leaving 8 bases of the junction unmatched. The chain's CDR3 is CASSSEGQGYTEAFF. The CDR3, as DNA: TGTGCCAGCTCCTCTGAGGGACAGGGTTACACTGAAGCTTTCTTT. The full variable domain, in which reference TRBV18 and TRBJ1-1 provide the parts outside the CDR3, is NAGVMQNPRHLVRRRGQEARLRCSPMKGHSHVYWYRQLPEEGLKFMVYLQKENIIDESGMPKERFSAEFPKEGPSILRIQQVVRGDSAAYFCASSSEGQGYTEAFFGQGTRLTVV.

CDR3 region: CASSYSGTGANVLTF. The CDR3 nucleotides read TGTGCCAGCAGTTACTCAGGGACTGGGGCCAACGTCCTGACTTTC. The genes are TRBV6-5 and TRBJ2-6; D unclear. V lost 0 bases, J lost 2 bases, and 5 bases lay in between. This CDR3 is built from 15 residues. CDR1 and CDR2 from the germline V gene are MNHEY and SVGAGI.